The 12 T cell receptor beta chains below come from one sample, sequenced in a study of shared clonotypes between healthy human individuals. Only in-frame clones appear in the TCRdb table, and some are missing; sequencing was by immunoSEQ multiplex PCR. Of 1.6 million or so clones detected, over 95% appear once; the ten largest clones hold about 1%. The sequencing input was naive CD4+ T cells sorted from blood. As for subset: CD45RA+ positively selected. These receptors were obtained from a man between 25 and 39 years old in good health.

The genes are TRBV6-5 and TRBJ1-2; no definite D call. Trimming shortened V by 10 bases and J by 1 base, and 16 bases separated the two germline ends. Looked up from germline, CDR1 is MNHEY and CDR2 is SVGAGI. The CDR3 extends over 14 amino acids. The CDR3, as DNA: TGTGCCACCACAAGGACCGCTGTTAACTATGGCTACACCTTC. Translated: CATTRTAVNYGYTF.

This sequence joins TRBV5-5 and TRBJ1-1; TRBD1 agrees at 8 bases. Germline CDR1 and CDR2: SGHKS and YYEKEE (reference sequence). This CDR3 is 13 amino acids long. After removal of 6 bases from V and 6 bases from J, the junction contained 7 bases not matched to a gene. For the CDR3, the DNA is TGTGCCAGCACGGGACAGGTTCATGCTGAAGCTTTCTTT. It encodes CASTGQVHAEAFF.

Remarks on this clone: Other DNA sequences in the sample encode the same CDR3. The CDR3 is CASSVVAGGPHEQYF. CDR3 nucleotide sequence: TGTGCCAGCAGCGTAGTGGCGGGAGGGCCCCACGAGCAGTACTTC. The rearrangement joins TRBV9 to TRBJ2-7; 9 nucleotides match TRBD2. This CDR3 spans 15 amino acids. The germline CDR1 and CDR2 sequences are SGDLS and YYNGEE. V was clipped by 0 bases and J by 5 bases; unmatched bases: 6.

This chain uses TRBV7-6 with TRBJ1-2, with 9 bases lining up with TRBD1. This CDR3 contains 16 residues. J gave up 6 bases and V 3 bases, and 11 bases lay outside the gene matches. The germline V gene encodes CDR1 SGHVS and CDR2 FNYEAQ. CDR3 DNA: TGTGCCAGCAGCTTGGGTGGACAGGGGATCAAGAATGGCTACACCTTC. As protein: CASSLGGQGIKNGYTF.

The chain employs TRBV6-5 and TRBJ1-1, with D possibly matching TRBD1 (5 bases). The CDR3 sequence is 15 residues long. CDR1 is MNHEY, CDR2 SVGAGI, per germline. The V and J ends lost 1 base and 1 base respectively, with 10 bases between them. The CDR3 region is CASSYFARANTEAFF. The DNA for the CDR3 is TGTGCCAGCAGTTACTTTGCCAGGGCGAACACTGAAGCTTTCTTT.

The chain employs TRBV5-1 and TRBJ1-2; TRBD1 agrees at 8 bases. Losses at the gene ends were 3 bases for V and 1 base for J; bases not matched to a gene: 8. The CDR3 length is 16 residues. Germline V lookup: CDR1 SGHRS, CDR2 YFSETQ. CDR3 DNA: TGCGCCAGCAGCTCGACAGGGGATGGGGTTAACTATGGCTACACCTTC. It specifies CASSSTGDGVNYGYTF.

The V call is TRBV9, the J call TRBJ2-3, with 7 bases identical to TRBD2. This CDR3 spans 16 amino acids. The ends lost 0 bases at V and 0 bases at J; junction bases unmatched: 4. The V gene's germline CDR1 is SGDLS and CDR2 YYNGEE. The CDR3 here is CASSVDPAGSTDTQYF. The CDR3 coding sequence is TGTGCCAGCAGCGTAGACCCAGCGGGAAGCACAGATACGCAGTATTTT.

This chain connects TRBV7-2 to TRBJ1-5, with 12 bases aligning to TRBD1. The ends lost 6 bases at V and 6 bases at J; junction bases unmatched: 9. This CDR3 has 16 amino acids. Germline values: CDR1 SGHTA, CDR2 FQGNSA. The CDR3 reads CASSLQGTGGPQPQHF. The CDR3 DNA is TGTGCCAGCAGTCTCCAGGGGACAGGGGGCCCTCAGCCCCAGCATTTT. The full variable domain, in which reference TRBV7-2 and TRBJ1-5 provide the parts outside the CDR3, is GAGVSQSPSNKVTEKGKDVELRCDPISGHTALYWYRQSLGQGLEFLIYFQGNSAPDKSGLPSDRFSAERTGGSVSTLTIQRTQQEDSAVYLCASSLQGTGGPQPQHFGDGTRLSIL.

The V and J genes are TRBV4-2 and TRBJ1-1; no clear D. Germline CDR1 reads LGHNA; CDR2 reads YNFKEQ. This CDR3 contains 15 residues. V dropped 0 bases and J dropped 1 base, with 9 bases sitting between them. The CDR3 DNA reads as TGTGCCAGCAGCCAAGATCGTTGGGGGAACACTGAAGCTTTCTTT. This sequence encodes CASSQDRWGNTEAFF.

The chain couples TRBV28 to TRBJ2-3; D may correspond to TRBD1 or TRBD2 (6 bases each). The CDR3 length is 15 residues. V gave up 5 bases and J gave up 4 bases, with 16 bases separating them. Per the germline V gene, CDR1 is MDHEN and CDR2 is SYDVKM. The CDR3 DNA sequence: TGTGCCAGCAGTCGTGGGGGGCTTGTCTCAGATACGCAGTATTTT. It codes for CASSRGGLVSDTQYF.

The V call is TRBV28, the J call TRBJ2-3, with D possibly called TRBD1 or TRBD2 (5 bases each). This CDR3 has 15 amino acids. Germline-derived CDR1 and CDR2 are MDHEN and SYDVKM. Trimming removed 1 base from V and 6 bases from J, with 14 bases in between. Here the CDR3 DNA reads TGTGCCAGCAGTTTATCGAGGGGACCACAGGATACGCAGTATTTT. Residues: CASSLSRGPQDTQYF.

The rearrangement uses TRBV7-6 and TRBJ2-1; the match to TRBD2 covers 15 bases. Trimming at V came to 4 bases and at J to 4 bases, leaving 8 bases not matched to a gene. The germline CDR1 and CDR2 sequences are SGHVS and FNYEAQ. The CDR3 length is 18 residues. The CDR3 loop is CASSSARTSGRVYNEQFF. As DNA, the CDR3 is TGTGCCAGCAGCTCAGCGAGGACTAGCGGGAGGGTGTACAATGAGCAGTTCTTC.